The sequence of this TCR beta chain was determined in a study of shared T cell receptors in the human thymus. This clone was seen more than once but under ten times. TCRdb's copy holds only in-frame clones and misses some; the assay was immunoSEQ multiplex PCR. The data hold 600,000 to 900,000 clones, with over 75% observed a single time. A further study also used this sample, focusing on human thymus T cells. That work states: Resected material from corrective heart surgery provided the thymus tissue analysed. Repertoires sampled from thymus and blood appeared biased in V and J gene usage.

Sequenced: thymocytes. The TCR was taken from a girl younger than two with a congenital heart defect.

CDR3 region: CASSPQDRGIGYTF. The CDR3 DNA reads as TGTGCCAGCAGTCCACAGGACAGGGGGATCGGCTACACCTTC. The V and J genes are TRBV6-5 and TRBJ1-2; 10 bases agree with TRBD1. The J segment lost 8 bases and the V segment lost 5 bases, leaving 8 bases of the junction unmatched. CDR1 and CDR2 (germline): MNHEY, SVGAGI. The CDR3 contains 14 residues.